This passage covers 7 T cell receptor beta chains from one sample sequenced in a study of glioma-infiltrating T cells after dendritic cell vaccination. Produced via immunoSEQ multiplex PCR; TCRdb's table is partial and in-frame only. Found here are about 90,000 clones, more than 75% of them singletons; the top ten hold 2.5% to 3%. Sequenced material: blood, taken before dendritic cell vaccination. These receptors were obtained from a human donor with glioblastoma.

The chain is built from TRBV7-2 and TRBJ2-3; possibly TRBD2 for D (5 bases). Germline loops: CDR1 SGHTA, CDR2 FQGNSA. There are 14 residues in the CDR3. Trimming stripped 7 bases from V and 1 base from J, with 12 bases between. The CDR3 is CASNGGRGTDTQYF. The CDR3 region has the DNA TGTGCCAGCAACGGCGGGCGTGGCACAGATACGCAGTATTTT.

The J gene is TRBJ2-1, the V gene TRBV13, with a weak D call TRBD1 (6 bases). The CDR3 is 14 residues long. CDR1 and CDR2 from the germline V gene are PRHDT and FYEKMQ (reference sequence). V lost 3 bases and J lost 5, with 11 bases in between. The CDR3 DNA reads as TGTGCCAGCAGCTTCACAGGGTTCAACAATGAGCAGTTCTTC. This translates into CASSFTGFNNEQFF.

V usage is TRBV25-1 and J usage is TRBJ1-4, with TRBD1 as a possible D gene (5 bases). Trimming shortened V by 5 bases and J by 5 bases, and 15 bases separated the two germline ends. CDR3 length: 15 residues. From germline, CDR1 is MGHDK and CDR2 SYGVNS. The CDR3 protein is CASSTSGKYNEKLFF. The CDR3 coding sequence is TGTGCCAGCAGTACCTCAGGGAAATACAATGAAAAACTGTTTTTT.

The V gene is TRBV9, the J gene TRBJ1-2; possible D gene TRBD1, 5 bases. V gave up 4 bases and J gave up 8 bases, with 9 bases separating them. The CDR3 totals 11 residues. From germline, CDR1 is SGDLS and CDR2 YYNGEE. CDR3 bases: TGTGCCAGCAGCCATGGGGGGGGCTACACCTTC. Translated: CASSHGGGYTF. The complete variable domain, with remaining parts taken from reference TRBV9 and TRBJ1-2, reads DSGVTQTPKHLITATGQRVTLRCSPRSGDLSVYWYQQSLDQGLQFLIQYYNGEERAKGNILERFSAQQFPDLHSELNLSSLELGDSALYFCASSHGGGYTFGSGTRLTVV.

CDR3 loop: CASSTTGGEQYF. In DNA, the CDR3 is TGCGCCAGCAGCACAACAGGGGGCGAGCAGTACTTC. The V and J genes are TRBV5-1 and TRBJ2-7; TRBD1 matches at 8 bases. CDR1 and CDR2 from the germline V gene are SGHRS and YFSETQ. The CDR3 has 12 amino acids. The junction had 3 bases not matched to a gene; V was cut back by 4 bases and J by 6 bases.

V gene TRBV19 combines with J gene TRBJ1-2, with no clear D. The CDR3 totals 14 residues. The germline V gene encodes CDR1 LNHDA and CDR2 SQIVND (reference sequence). The V gene lost 8 bases and the J gene lost 1 base, with 14 bases spanning the gap. CDR3 protein: CASGQLRLNYGYTF. The CDR3 DNA reads as TGTGCCAGTGGCCAGTTGAGACTTAACTATGGCTACACCTTC.

V gene TRBV6-5 combines with J gene TRBJ1-2; D is perhaps TRBD1 (6 bases). Trimming took off 8 bases at V and 8 bases at J, with 12 bases between the two ends. This CDR3 is built from 11 residues. Germline V gives CDR1 MNHEY, CDR2 SVGAGI. CDR3 nucleotide sequence: TGTGCCAGCCAGGGGAGTAGCGGCTACACCTTC. Its translation is CASQGSSGYTF.